The 28 T cell receptor beta chains below all came from one sample that was sequenced in a study of blood T cell repertoires in COVID-19. Here immunoSEQ multiplex PCR was the method, and the copy in TCRdb shows in-frame clones only, minus some. The sample lists 300,000 to 400,000 clones, 70% to 90% seen once, with 1.2% in the top ten. Input material: PBMCs or T cells enriched from blood (not recorded which). The receptors stem from a young woman who had recovered from COVID-19.

The chain uses TRBV18 and TRBJ1-4; D gene uncertain. The germline V gene encodes CDR1 KGHSH and CDR2 LQKENI. V lost 2 bases, J lost 1 base, and 8 bases lay in between. CDR3 size: 15 residues. CDR3 sequence: CASSPSARTNEKLFF. The CDR3 DNA follows: TGTGCCAGCTCACCAAGCGCCCGAACTAATGAAAAACTGTTTTTT. The variable domain in full, with the rest retrieved from reference TRBV18 and TRBJ1-4, is NAGVMQNPRHLVRRRGQEARLRCSPMKGHSHVYWYRQLPEEGLKFMVYLQKENIIDESGMPKERFSAEFPKEGPSILRIQQVVRGDSAAYFCASSPSARTNEKLFFGSGTQLSVL.

As regards this clone: Other DNA sequences of this sample code for an identical CDR3. The chain combines TRBV12-3 or TRBV12-4 with TRBJ1-2; the D is unclear. Trimming pared 6 bases from V and 1 base from J, leaving 9 bases between. The CDR3 is 13 amino acids. The CDR3 sequence: CASSQTVNYGYTF. CDR3 sequence (DNA): TGTGCCAGCAGCCAGACTGTTAACTATGGCTACACCTTC.

The genes are TRBV6-5 and TRBJ2-1; TRBD1 matches 7 bases. The CDR3 covers 15 residues. Germline CDR1 MNHEY, CDR2 SVGAGI. V lost 0 bases and J lost 6; bases outside the gene matches: 5. The DNA of the CDR3 is TGTGCCAGCAGTTACTCTTACAGGGGCGGCAATGAGCAGTTCTTC. Its translation is CASSYSYRGGNEQFF.

The rearrangement links TRBV7-2 to TRBJ1-2; the D is unclear. The CDR3 is 14 amino acids. The germline V gene has CDR1 SGHTA and CDR2 FQGNSA. V dropped 4 bases and J dropped 2 bases, with 11 bases sitting between them. CDR3: CASSSLPGNYGYTF. The CDR3, as DNA: TGTGCCAGCAGCTCCCTTCCGGGGAACTATGGCTACACCTTC.

V usage is TRBV4-2 and J usage is TRBJ1-1; D ambiguous. The germline gives CDR1 LGHNA, CDR2 YNFKEQ. Trimming cost V 3 bases and J 1 base, with 18 bases left between them. The CDR3 is 17 amino acids. Written as DNA, the CDR3 is TGTGCCAGCAGCCAGGATACCCGGAGGCGGAGGAACACTGAAGCTTTCTTT. Its translation is CASSQDTRRRRNTEAFF.

The CDR3 sequence: CASSLDRRAYEQYF. CDR3 bases: TGTGCCAGCAGCTTAGATCGGCGGGCCTACGAGCAGTACTTC. V and J are TRBV7-9 and TRBJ2-7, with a possible D match to TRBD2 (5 bases). V lost 1 base, J lost 2 bases, and 9 bases lay in between. The germline V gene has CDR1 SEHNR and CDR2 FQNEAQ (reference sequence). This CDR3 is 14 amino acids long. The entire variable domain, with the rest obtained from reference TRBV7-9 and TRBJ2-7, is as follows: DTGVSQNPRHKITKRGQNVTFRCDPISEHNRLYWYRQTLGQGPEFLTYFQNEAQLEKSRLLSDRFSAERPKGSFSTLEIQRTEQGDSAMYLCASSLDRRAYEQYFGPGTRLTVT.

The chain joins TRBV10-3 to TRBJ2-7, with 8 bases lining up with TRBD1. J gave up 2 bases and V 3 bases, and 3 bases lay outside the gene matches. CDR3 length: 14 residues. Germline assignment: CDR1 ENHRY and CDR2 SYGVKD. The CDR3 here is CAISEGTGAYEQYF. CDR3 bases: TGTGCCATCAGTGAAGGGACAGGCGCCTACGAGCAGTACTTC.

V usage is TRBV24-1 and J usage is TRBJ2-7; no reliable D call. CDR3 length equals 13 residues. The ends were cut back, 5 bases at V and 7 bases at J, with 14 bases in the middle. Germline CDR1 KGHDR, CDR2 SFDVKD. The CDR3 DNA is TGTGCCACCAGTGGGCGGATGGAGACGGAGCAGTACTTC. It yields the protein CATSGRMETEQYF.

V is TRBV27 and J is TRBJ1-5; TRBD1 aligns across 9 bases. The junction had 2 bases not matched to a gene; V was cut back by 6 bases and J by 2 bases. The CDR3 has 14 residues. CDR1 is MNHEY and CDR2 is SMNVEV in the germline V gene (reference sequence). CDR3 sequence: CASSRQGGNQPQHF. CDR3 coding DNA: TGTGCCAGCAGCAGACAGGGGGGCAATCAGCCCCAGCATTTT.

The chain recombines TRBV4-2 with TRBJ1-5, with D hard to call. Germline CDR1 and CDR2: LGHNA and YNFKEQ. The CDR3 is made up of 14 amino acids. V was cut by 0 bases and J by 4 bases, with 7 bases left in between. This CDR3 reads CASSQDSVNQPQHF. The DNA of the CDR3 is TGTGCCAGCAGCCAAGATTCGGTGAATCAGCCCCAGCATTTT.

The genes are TRBV2 and TRBJ2-1; D perhaps matches TRBD2 (6 bases). Germline V lookup: CDR1 SNHLY, CDR2 FYNNEI. CDR3 length equals 15 residues. Trimming stripped 6 bases from V and 7 bases from J, with 19 bases between. The CDR3 DNA is TGTGCCAGCAGAAGGGACTTAGGAGAGTTTAATGAGCAGTTCTTC. Protein sequence: CASRRDLGEFNEQFF.

This sequence joins TRBV12-2 and TRBJ2-2; the DNA was not compared with TRBD2, the D call given in the table. TRBV12-2 is noted as a pseudogene. This CDR3 spans 13 amino acids. The CDR3 coding sequence is TGTGCAAGTCGGGGGAGAGTGACCGGGGAGCTGTTTTTT. Translating it yields CASRGRVTGELFF.

The chain links TRBV9 to TRBJ1-4, with D possibly being TRBD1 (5 bases). The CDR3 loop spans 12 amino acids. Germline V gives CDR1 SGDLS, CDR2 YYNGEE. The V end lost 1 base, the J end lost 10 bases, and 8 bases lay between the germline ends. The CDR3 coding sequence is TGTGCCAGCAGCGTATCAAGGGGAAAACTGTTTTTT. It yields the protein CASSVSRGKLFF.

The chain has TRBV27 and TRBJ2-7; perhaps TRBD2 as D (7 bases). V was cut by 8 bases and J by 0 bases, with 17 bases left in between. CDR3 length equals 15 residues. CDR1 and CDR2 from the germline V gene are MNHEY and SMNVEV (reference sequence). Here the CDR3 reads CASPWGGGSSYEQYF. CDR3 in DNA: TGTGCCAGCCCGTGGGGAGGGGGAAGCTCCTACGAGCAGTACTTC.

The chain is built from TRBV6-1 and TRBJ1-2; 9 bases align to TRBD1. This CDR3 region has 14 residues. V trimming: 2 bases; J trimming: 7 bases; junction bases outside the gene matches: 5. Germline V gives CDR1 MNHNS, CDR2 SASEGT. The CDR3 bases are TGTGCCAGCAGTGAAAGGGACAGGGAGGGTGGCTACACCTTC. Protein: CASSERDREGGYTF.

The chain couples TRBV28 to TRBJ2-5, with 13 positions matching TRBD2. V trimming: 7 bases; J trimming: 3 bases; junction bases outside the gene matches: 23. CDR3 size: 21 residues. Germline assignment: CDR1 MDHEN and CDR2 SYDVKM. The DNA of the CDR3 is TGTGCCAGCACCACTACCGACACTAGCGGGGGGGCCAGGGCAACTAAAGAGACCCAGTACTTC. It is translated as CASTTTDTSGGARATKETQYF.

J is TRBJ2-1 and V is TRBV10-1; 10 bases are a match to TRBD2. Unmatched junction bases numbered 9, after V lost 0 bases and J lost 7 bases. The germline V gene encodes CDR1 WNHNN and CDR2 SYGVQD (reference sequence). The CDR3 has 17 amino acids. As DNA, the CDR3 is TGCGCCAGCAGTGAGTCCCGTAGCGGGGGGTGCACGAATGAGCAGTTCTTC. Translation: CASSESRSGGCTNEQFF.

V and J are TRBV19 and TRBJ2-7; 11 bases agree with TRBD2. The germline CDR1 and CDR2 sequences are LNHDA and SQIVND (reference sequence). This CDR3 is built from 15 residues. V gave up 10 bases and J gave up 3 bases; unmatched junction bases: 11. The CDR3 DNA follows: TGTGCCACCTCTCTAGCGGGGGGTTTTCTCTACGAGCAGTACTTC. Protein: CATSLAGGFLYEQYF.

Notes on this clone: One junction end disagrees with the germline gene, perhaps due to a read error. The chain is built from TRBV6-5 and TRBJ1-4; TRBD1 might be the D (6 bases). This CDR3 spans 15 amino acids. CDR1 is MNHEY, CDR2 SVGAGI, per germline. Here the CDR3 reads CASSDSGAPGEKLFF. In nucleotides, the CDR3 is TGTGCCAGCAGTGACTCAGGGGCCCCTGGAGAAAAACTGTTTTTT.

The rearrangement links TRBV7-2 to TRBJ1-1, with D tentatively TRBD1 (5 bases). CDR1 and CDR2 (germline): SGHTA, FQGNSA. Trimming pared 0 bases from V and 0 bases from J, leaving 5 bases between. There are 14 residues in the CDR3. Written as DNA, the CDR3 is TGTGCCAGCAGCTTAGCGGGGCTGAACACTGAAGCTTTCTTT. This encodes CASSLAGLNTEAFF.

V and J are TRBV4-1 and TRBJ2-5, with 10 bases identical to TRBD1. Germline-derived CDR1 and CDR2 are MGHRA and YSYEKL. The CDR3 is made up of 15 amino acids. Unmatched junction bases numbered 4, after V lost 1 base and J lost 5 bases. CDR3 sequence: CASSQAGTGVETQYF. CDR3 bases: TGCGCCAGCAGCCAAGCCGGGACAGGGGTGGAGACCCAGTACTTC.

DNA of the CDR3: TGCGCCAGCACCTTCGGAGAGGACAGGGGGTTCTACGAGCAGTACTTC. This gives the protein CASTFGEDRGFYEQYF. This sequence joins TRBV5-1 and TRBJ2-7; TRBD1 agrees at 10 bases. The ends lost 6 bases at V and 3 bases at J; junction bases unmatched: 12. This CDR3 spans 16 amino acids. The germline V gene has CDR1 SGHRS and CDR2 YFSETQ.

The rearrangement links TRBV9 to TRBJ2-1; D is ambiguous. This CDR3 has 13 residues. CDR1 and CDR2 from the germline V gene are SGDLS and YYNGEE. Trimming removed 0 bases from V and 10 bases from J, with 11 bases in between. The CDR3 DNA sequence: TGTGCCAGCAGCGTAGATCACCTGAGGGAGCAGTTCTTC. It is translated as CASSVDHLREQFF.

The J gene is TRBJ1-2, the V gene TRBV10-3; 7 bases fit TRBD1. The CDR3 is 14 amino acids. The J segment lost 8 bases and the V segment lost 4 bases, leaving 10 bases of the junction unmatched. Germline V gene lookup returns CDR1 ENHRY and CDR2 SYGVKD. The CDR3 nucleotides are TGTGCCATCAGTGGCGATGCAGGGGGAGGAGGCTACACCTTC. Translated, it gives CAISGDAGGGGYTF.

The rearrangement joins TRBV7-2 to TRBJ2-5, with D possibly TRBD1 on 6 matching bases. The CDR3 is 13 amino acids. The V gene's germline CDR1 is SGHTA and CDR2 FQGNSA. V lost 4 bases and J 5 bases, leaving 11 bases between the germline ends. CDR3 sequence: CASSSRGRETQYF. In DNA, the CDR3 is TGTGCCAGCAGCTCCAGGGGCCGGGAGACCCAGTACTTC.

The V gene is TRBV5-1, the J gene TRBJ2-3, with TRBD2 matching 11 bases. The germline gives CDR1 SGHRS, CDR2 YFSETQ. V dropped 0 bases and J dropped 3; count of bases not matched to a gene: 3. The CDR3 loop spans 16 amino acids. CDR3 amino acids: CASSLASGGKTDTQYF. The CDR3 DNA reads as TGCGCCAGCAGCTTGGCTAGCGGGGGGAAAACAGATACGCAGTATTTT.

The DNA of the CDR3 is TGTGCCAGTCTCGAAACAGGGAGCTATGGCTACACCTTC. It is translated as CASLETGSYGYTF. The chain carries TRBV28 and TRBJ1-2; D perhaps matches TRBD1 (6 bases). CDR3 length equals 13 residues. Trimming stripped 9 bases from V and 4 bases from J, with 15 bases between. Germline CDR1 MDHEN, CDR2 SYDVKM.

V gene TRBV7-3 combines with J gene TRBJ2-1; a possible D gene is TRBD2 (5 bases). The V and J ends lost 0 bases and 7 bases respectively, with 13 bases between them. The CDR3 extends over 15 amino acids. CDR1 is SGHTA, CDR2 FQGTGA, per germline. In nucleotides, the CDR3 is TGTGCCAGCAGCTTAACTCCGGGGAAGGTAAATGAGCAGTTCTTC. It is translated as CASSLTPGKVNEQFF.